This section outlines one T cell receptor (beta chain) sequence together with its context. Antigen unknown. This specimen belongs to a study of post-analysis software for immune sequencing data. Points from the study as a whole: Compared against controls, patients with multiple sclerosis displayed significantly lower normalized Chao1 diversity. Elevated frequency relative to controls characterized roughly five TRBV segments in patients, TRBV5-6, TRBV5-1 and TRBV20-1 among them.

Germline CDR1 reads LGHNA; CDR2 reads YSLEER. Trimming shortened V by 0 bases and J by 16 bases, and 31 bases separated the two germline ends. The CDR3 covers 18 residues. Presence of unique molecular identifiers characterized the TCR beta cDNA libraries. Each batch of about 0.9 to 10 million T cells produced 450,000 to 500,000 cDNA molecules. MiXCR was run by TCRdb on the PCR reads, yielding one entry per CDR3 protein. The repertoire holds around 160,000 distinct CDR3 sequences, about 34% seen once, with roughly 28% in the top ten. The receptor was isolated from a girl under 18 with multiple sclerosis. This chain connects TRBV4-3 to TRBJ2-1; a possible D gene is TRBD1 (6 bases). Sequenced material: blood, taken after autologous hematopoietic stem cell transplantation. The CDR3 nucleotides are TGCGCCAGCAGCCAAGATAAGGGGATAGTAGGTCGGGACACTGAAGCTTTCTTC. Translated: CASSQDKGIVGRDTEAFF.